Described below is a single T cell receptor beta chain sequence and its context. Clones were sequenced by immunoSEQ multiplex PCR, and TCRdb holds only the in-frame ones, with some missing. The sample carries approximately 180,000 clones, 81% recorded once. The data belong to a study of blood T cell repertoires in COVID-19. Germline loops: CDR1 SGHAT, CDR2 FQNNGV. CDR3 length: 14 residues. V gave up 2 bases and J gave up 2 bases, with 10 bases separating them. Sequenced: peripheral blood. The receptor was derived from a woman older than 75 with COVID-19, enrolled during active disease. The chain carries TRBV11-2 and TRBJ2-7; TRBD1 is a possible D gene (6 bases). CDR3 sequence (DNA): TGTGCCAGCAGCTTACAGGGGACCCCCTACGAGCAGTACTTC. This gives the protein CASSLQGTPYEQYF.